Each of the 14 T cell receptor beta chains below was sequenced from the same sample in a study of cytomegalovirus exposure and HLA in healthy donors. PCR primers comprised 60 Vbeta and 13 Jbeta primers. Method: immunoSEQ multiplex PCR; TCRdb's copy keeps in-frame clones and lacks some. The sample lists over 150,000 clones; over 75% were seen once. The sequenced sample consisted of PBMCs. These receptors were taken from a woman aged 18 to 35 in good health and CMV-seronegative.

This chain links TRBV6-4 with TRBJ2-3, with D possibly TRBD1 on 5 matching bases. The germline V and J ends were trimmed by 6 bases and 0 bases, with 10 bases remaining between them. The V gene's germline CDR1 is MRHNA and CDR2 SNTAGT. The CDR3 totals 14 residues. The CDR3 sequence is CASSRQTSTDTQYF. CDR3 coding DNA: TGTGCCAGCAGCAGACAGACTAGCACAGATACGCAGTATTTT.

The rearrangement uses TRBV4-1 and TRBJ1-2; D is undetermined. In germline, CDR1 is MGHRA, CDR2 YSYEKL. The CDR3 runs 16 residues. The V end was cut by 0 bases, the J end by 0 bases, with 11 bases between. The CDR3 DNA sequence: TGCGCCAGCAGCCAAGAAAAGAGGCTACCTAACTATGGCTACACCTTC. Translating gives CASSQEKRLPNYGYTF.

This clone was seen just once. V and J are TRBV5-1 and TRBJ2-4; D is undetermined. V gave up 3 bases and J gave up 8 bases, with 9 bases separating them. From germline, CDR1 is SGHRS and CDR2 YFSETQ. The CDR3 consists of 12 residues. The CDR3 sequence is CASSSDGDIQYF. CDR3 nucleotides: TGCGCCAGCAGCTCCGACGGAGACATTCAGTACTTC.

The chain links TRBV7-6 to TRBJ2-2; 9 bases match TRBD1. The CDR3 is 16 amino acids. The V segment lost 5 bases and the J segment 4 bases; nucleotides outside the gene matches: 8. Looked up from germline, CDR1 is SGHVS and CDR2 is FNYEAQ. The CDR3 nucleotides read TGTGCCAGCAGCCCCCTGACAGGGGGGAGCACCGGGGAGCTGTTTTTT. Translated: CASSPLTGGSTGELFF.

This clone showed up just once. The V and J genes are TRBV6-5 and TRBJ1-2; D remains unclear. This CDR3 has 13 amino acids. The germline V and J ends were trimmed by 2 bases and 2 bases, with 6 bases remaining between them. Germline CDR1 reads MNHEY; CDR2 reads SVGAGI. The CDR3 coding sequence is TGTGCCAGCAGTTACGACAAAAACTATGGCTACACCTTC. Translation gives CASSYDKNYGYTF.

The chain recombines TRBV9 with TRBJ2-7; tentative D call: TRBD2 (5 bases). This CDR3 comprises 15 residues. The ends were cut back, 4 bases at V and 2 bases at J, with 16 bases in the middle. Germline CDR1 is SGDLS and CDR2 is YYNGEE. CDR3 protein: CASSPPGSVTYEQYF. The CDR3 DNA reads as TGTGCCAGCAGCCCTCCGGGGTCTGTAACCTACGAGCAGTACTTC.

The rearrangement joins TRBV11-1 to TRBJ1-1, with a possible D match to TRBD1 (5 bases). Deletions cut 1 base from V and 2 bases from J, with 11 bases between. Germline V CDR1 and CDR2: SGHAT, FQDESV (reference sequence). The CDR3 covers 15 residues. The CDR3: CASSLEKGFNTEAFF. The CDR3 nucleotides read TGTGCCAGCAGCTTAGAAAAGGGGTTTAACACTGAAGCTTTCTTT.

This sequence joins TRBV5-1 and TRBJ2-5; maybe TRBD2 (7 bases). This CDR3 contains 17 residues. V was clipped by 0 bases and J by 1 base, with 16 bases between them. Germline V CDR1 and CDR2: SGHRS, YFSETQ. CDR3 DNA sequence: TGCGCCAGCAGCTTGGTTACTGCGGGGGCCCTCCAAGAGACCCAGTACTTC. Protein: CASSLVTAGALQETQYF.

This sequence joins TRBV5-1 and TRBJ2-3; 8 bases map to TRBD1. The germline V gene encodes CDR1 SGHRS and CDR2 YFSETQ. The CDR3 covers 14 residues. With 4 bases clipped from V and 5 bases from J, the junction kept 6 bases outside the gene matches. The CDR3 bases are TGCGCCAGCAGCCCAGGACAGGGCAGAGATACGCAGTATTTT. Protein sequence: CASSPGQGRDTQYF.

The chain combines TRBV5-1 with TRBJ2-5; TRBD2 agrees at 8 bases. The CDR3 loop spans 14 amino acids. With 4 bases clipped from V and 1 base from J, the junction kept 3 bases outside the gene matches. The germline V gene encodes CDR1 SGHRS and CDR2 YFSETQ. The CDR3 loop reads CASSPGGGQETQYF. In DNA, the CDR3 is TGCGCCAGCAGCCCCGGGGGGGGCCAAGAGACCCAGTACTTC.

This chain joins TRBV5-1 and TRBJ2-1; 8 nucleotides match TRBD2. The V segment lost 0 bases and the J segment 0 bases; nucleotides outside the gene matches: 5. The germline CDR1 and CDR2 sequences are SGHRS and YFSETQ. This CDR3 region has 17 residues. CDR3 region: CASSLVGGGSSYNEQFF. The CDR3 DNA is TGCGCCAGCAGCTTGGTCGGGGGGGGAAGCTCCTACAATGAGCAGTTCTTC.

The chain joins TRBV10-3 to TRBJ1-5; D uncertain. V lost 4 bases, J lost 5 bases, and 6 bases lay in between. Germline-derived CDR1 and CDR2 are ENHRY and SYGVKD. This CDR3 spans 12 amino acids. CDR3 nucleotides: TGTGCCATCAGTGGGGGAGATCAGCCCCAGCATTTT. It yields the protein CAISGGDQPQHF.

This chain links TRBV4-2 with TRBJ2-1, with D possibly matching TRBD1 (6 bases). The CDR3 loop spans 16 amino acids. The V gene's germline CDR1 is LGHNA and CDR2 YNFKEQ. V was clipped by 0 bases and J by 7 bases, with 16 bases between them. In DNA form, the CDR3 reads TGTGCCAGCAGCCAAGAGGAGTGGCAGGGGTTGAATGAGCAGTTCTTC. It translates to CASSQEEWQGLNEQFF.

V is TRBV6-4 and J is TRBJ1-4; no firm D call. Trimming took 5 bases from V and 4 from J, leaving 11 bases between them. The CDR3 sequence is 14 residues long. Per the germline V gene, CDR1 is MRHNA and CDR2 is SNTAGT. The CDR3 DNA follows: TGTGCCAGCAGTAGAGGTAGAAGTAATGAAAAACTGTTTTTT. Amino acid sequence: CASSRGRSNEKLFF.